One sample yielded the 24 T cell receptor beta chains listed below, sequenced in a study of blood T cell repertoires in COVID-19. Assay used: immunoSEQ multiplex PCR; TCRdb lists only in-frame clones, some missing. Here the sample spans 100,000 to 150,000 clones, about 89% being singletons. Material for sequencing was peripheral blood. The receptor source for this set is a man in his fifties or sixties with active or convalescent COVID-19.

The chain employs TRBV11-2 and TRBJ2-3, with D maybe TRBD2 (5 bases). There are 15 residues in the CDR3. Germline lookup yields CDR1 SGHAT and CDR2 FQNNGV. The V and J ends lost 0 bases and 3 bases respectively, with 10 bases between them. The CDR3 sequence is CASSLDHGKTDTQYF. In nucleotides, the CDR3 is TGTGCCAGCAGCTTAGATCACGGGAAGACAGATACGCAGTATTTT.

This clone was observed once. This chain links TRBV12-3 or TRBV12-4 with TRBJ1-1; possible D gene TRBD1, 6 bases. The V end lost 5 bases, the J end lost 5 bases, and 12 bases lay between the germline ends. This CDR3 has 13 amino acids. The chain's CDR3 is CASSQQGRTEAFF. CDR3 coding DNA: TGTGCCAGCAGTCAACAGGGTCGTACTGAAGCTTTCTTT.

The rearrangement links TRBV5-1 to TRBJ2-5; possibly TRBD2 for D (6 bases). The germline gives CDR1 SGHRS, CDR2 YFSETQ. This CDR3 is built from 18 residues. V dropped 3 bases and J dropped 3 bases, with 24 bases sitting between them. The CDR3 DNA sequence: TGCGCCAGCAGCTCCCGCAATACCGCATTCGGAGGGGAAGAGACCCAGTACTTC. Its protein is CASSSRNTAFGGEETQYF. Full variable domain (rest looked up from reference TRBV5-1 and TRBJ2-5): KAGVTQTPRYLIKTRGQQVTLSCSPISGHRSVSWYQQTPGQGLQFLFEYFSETQRNKGNFPGRFSGRQFSNSRSEMNVSTLELGDSALYLCASSSRNTAFGGEETQYFGPGTRLLVL.

This clone was found once. CDR3 residues: CAHTGWGRTGELFF. DNA of the CDR3: TGTGCCCATACGGGTTGGGGGCGCACCGGGGAGCTGTTTTTT. This chain connects TRBV28 to TRBJ2-2; a possible D gene is TRBD1 (6 bases). The CDR3 extends over 14 amino acids. V lost 11 bases to trimming and J lost 4 bases, with 17 bases between them. From germline, CDR1 is MDHEN and CDR2 SYDVKM.

In this sample, this clone turned up once. This rearrangement joins TRBV9 to TRBJ1-1; a weak D match, TRBD1 (5 bases). V lost 3 bases and J 4 bases, leaving 13 bases between the germline ends. Germline CDR1 is SGDLS and CDR2 is YYNGEE. This CDR3 has 14 amino acids. The CDR3 sequence is CASSASGLATEAFF. The CDR3 nucleotides read TGTGCCAGCAGCGCATCAGGGTTGGCCACTGAAGCTTTCTTT.

The chain recombines TRBV27 with TRBJ2-5, with a tentative D call TRBD2 (6 bases). This CDR3 spans 15 amino acids. Trimming took 10 bases from V and 5 from J, leaving 23 bases between them. Germline-derived CDR1 and CDR2 are MNHEY and SMNVEV (reference sequence). CDR3 amino acids: CATHILGGMGETQYF. DNA for the CDR3: TGTGCCACCCACATCCTCGGCGGGATGGGGGAGACCCAGTACTTC.

This clone showed up just a few times. The J gene is TRBJ2-2, the V gene TRBV5-3, with D tentatively TRBD1 (5 bases). TRBV5-3 is known as an ORF, though its function is uncertain. The CDR3 is 14 residues long. Trimming took 7 bases from V and 7 from J, leaving 17 bases between them. As DNA, the CDR3 is TGTGCCAGAGAGCCCAGGGTACGAGTCGGGGAGCTGTTTTTT. Protein product: CAREPRVRVGELFF.

This chain joins TRBV5-1 and TRBJ2-7, with TRBD2 matching 7 bases. The J segment lost 2 bases and the V segment lost 0 bases, leaving 5 bases of the junction unmatched. CDR3 length: 15 residues. Germline V CDR1 and CDR2: SGHRS, YFSETQ. DNA for the CDR3: TGCGCCAGCAGCTTGGGGGCTAGCGGAGCCTACGAGCAGTACTTC. Translated: CASSLGASGAYEQYF.

The J gene is TRBJ2-1, the V gene TRBV20-1; D is ambiguous. The length of the CDR3 is 15 residues. Germline V gene data show CDR1 as DFQATT and CDR2 as SNEGSKA (reference sequence). Trimming took off 4 bases at V and 0 bases at J, with 13 bases between the two ends. The CDR3 reads CSATDPSGSYNEQFF. The DNA for the CDR3 is TGCAGTGCTACTGACCCTTCGGGCTCCTACAATGAGCAGTTCTTC.

This chain uses TRBV7-9 with TRBJ2-2; 8 nucleotides line up with TRBD2. The germline V gene encodes CDR1 SEHNR and CDR2 FQNEAQ (reference sequence). The CDR3 covers 18 residues. V was pared by 1 base and J by 2 bases, with 9 bases of the junction left unmatched. DNA for the CDR3: TGTGCCAGCAGCTTAGTTTCGATAGCGGGGATAAACACCGGGGAGCTGTTTTTT. Amino acid sequence: CASSLVSIAGINTGELFF.

This clone was counted once. The CDR3 DNA is TGTGCCAGCAGCCAAGTAGGGGCCGGGGAGCTGTTTTTT. It yields the protein CASSQVGAGELFF. This chain joins TRBV14 and TRBJ2-2; the D gene is possibly TRBD1 (5 bases). The ends were cut back, 1 base at V and 6 bases at J, with 6 bases in the middle. The CDR3 is 13 amino acids. Germline loops: CDR1 SGHDN, CDR2 FVKESK.

The CDR3 loop is CAQTPSSGNTIYF. DNA of the CDR3: TGTGCCCAAACTCCGAGCTCTGGAAACACCATATATTTT. The chain has TRBV30 and TRBJ1-3; no definite D call. Trimming cost V 8 bases and J 0 bases, with 11 bases left between them. Germline V gene data show CDR1 as GTSNPN and CDR2 as SVGIG (reference sequence). The CDR3 runs to 13 residues.

The V call is TRBV18, the J call TRBJ1-1; 7 bases map to TRBD1. The CDR3 extends over 14 amino acids. Trimming removed 2 bases from V and 3 bases from J; junction bases left unmatched: 3. The germline V gene encodes CDR1 KGHSH and CDR2 LQKENI. CDR3 DNA sequence: TGTGCCAGCTCACCAGCACAGGGGCACACTGAAGCTTTCTTT. This sequence encodes CASSPAQGHTEAFF.

The chain uses TRBV6-5 and TRBJ1-1; 7 nucleotides line up with TRBD1. Germline CDR1 MNHEY, CDR2 SVGAGI. The CDR3 is made up of 15 amino acids. The V and J ends lost 5 bases and 0 bases, in that order; junction bases with no gene match: 6. The CDR3 sequence: CASSQQGQLNTEAFF. The CDR3, as DNA: TGTGCCAGCAGTCAACAGGGACAGTTGAACACTGAAGCTTTCTTT.

This chain joins TRBV9 and TRBJ2-2, with D perhaps TRBD1 (7 bases). V lost 7 bases and J 6 bases, leaving 10 bases between the germline ends. Germline V gene data show CDR1 as SGDLS and CDR2 as YYNGEE. The CDR3 totals 12 residues. The CDR3 nucleotides read TGTGCCAGCCAGGGGGGTGCCGGGGAGCTGTTTTTT. Translation gives CASQGGAGELFF.

V and J are TRBV7-2 and TRBJ1-2; 7 bases are shared with TRBD1. Germline values: CDR1 SGHTA, CDR2 FQGNSA. The V and J ends lost 5 bases and 5 bases, in that order; junction bases with no gene match: 2. CDR3 size: 12 residues. The CDR3 is CASSRDSYGYTF. The CDR3 bases are TGTGCCAGCAGCCGGGACAGTTATGGCTACACCTTC.

This clone was counted a single time. This sequence joins TRBV13 and TRBJ2-7, with TRBD1 matching 7 bases. Per the germline V gene, CDR1 is PRHDT and CDR2 is FYEKMQ (reference sequence). The V gene end was trimmed by 2 bases and the J gene end by 4 bases; junction bases not matched to a gene: 8. The CDR3 length is 15 residues. The chain's CDR3 is CASSLRQGGGYEQYF. CDR3 nucleotide sequence: TGTGCCAGCAGCTTAAGACAGGGTGGGGGTTACGAGCAGTACTTC.

The chain combines TRBV5-6 with TRBJ2-7, with TRBD2 matching over 7 bases. This CDR3 comprises 14 residues. Germline values: CDR1 SGHDT, CDR2 YYEEEE. The V segment lost 4 bases and the J segment 4 bases; nucleotides outside the gene matches: 8. CDR3: CASSGRTRLYEQYF. The CDR3 DNA reads as TGTGCCAGCAGCGGCCGGACTAGGCTTTACGAGCAGTACTTC.

The rearrangement links TRBV6-5 to TRBJ1-4; 7 positions agree with TRBD1. From germline, CDR1 is MNHEY and CDR2 SVGAGI. Losses at the gene ends were 7 bases for V and 5 bases for J; bases not matched to a gene: 10. This CDR3 contains 15 residues. For the CDR3, the DNA is TGTGCCAGCATCCCGACAGGGTCTGGGAATGAAAAACTGTTTTTT. Its translation: CASIPTGSGNEKLFF.

V and J are TRBV6-2 or TRBV6-3 and TRBJ1-1; a possible D gene is TRBD1 (6 bases). V lost 4 bases to trimming and J lost 3 bases, with 9 bases between them. This CDR3 is 13 amino acids long. Germline V gene lookup returns CDR1 MNHEY and CDR2 SVGEGT. CDR3 sequence reads: CASSFGQYTEAFF. DNA for the CDR3: TGTGCCAGCAGTTTCGGACAGTACACTGAAGCTTTCTTT.

The chain recombines TRBV15 with TRBJ2-6; no firm D call. Between the trimmed V and J ends, which lost 6 bases and 1 base, there was a span of 7 bases. The CDR3 contains 14 residues. Germline-derived CDR1 and CDR2 are LNHNV and YYDKDF (reference sequence). CDR3 amino acids: CATSSNSGANVLTF. The CDR3 DNA reads as TGTGCCACCAGTTCAAATTCTGGGGCCAACGTCCTGACTTTC.

This clone was observed once. The chain joins TRBV21-1 to TRBJ2-7; no check of the table's D call, TRBD1, against the DNA was made. TRBV21-1 represents a pseudogene. The CDR3 covers 13 residues. CDR3 residues: CASSRDRYYEQYF. CDR3 sequence (DNA): TGTGCCAGCAGCCGGGACAGGTACTACGAGCAGTACTTC.

The rearrangement links TRBV30 to TRBJ2-7; possibly TRBD1 for D (5 bases). The length of the CDR3 is 13 residues. V lost 2 bases and J lost 0, with 8 bases in between. Germline CDR1 is GTSNPN and CDR2 is SVGIG (reference sequence). CDR3 sequence (DNA): TGTGCCTGGAGTAGGGGCCACTCCTACGAGCAGTACTTC. This translates into CAWSRGHSYEQYF. Based on the CDR3 plus reference TRBV30 and TRBJ2-7, the full variable domain is SQTIHQWPATLVQPVGSPLSLECTVEGTSNPNLYWYRQAAGRGLQLLFYSVGIGQISSEVPQNLSASRPQDRQFILSSKKLLLSDSGFYLCAWSRGHSYEQYFGPGTRLTVT.

The sample holds one count of this clone. The chain has TRBV10-3 and TRBJ2-7; a weak D match, TRBD2 (7 bases). CDR1 and CDR2 (germline): ENHRY, SYGVKD. This CDR3 has 16 amino acids. The ends were cut back, 0 bases at V and 2 bases at J, with 14 bases in the middle. CDR3 amino acids: CAISESVKGGAYEQYF. The CDR3 DNA follows: TGTGCCATCAGTGAGTCGGTAAAGGGGGGGGCCTACGAGCAGTACTTC.